These T cell receptor beta chains were read from a single sample in a study of blood T cell repertoires in COVID-19. Repertoires were generated with immunoSEQ multiplex PCR, while TCRdb's copy carries only in-frame clones and drops some. Counted here are about 300,000 clones, about nine tenths occurring once; the ten biggest clones make up roughly 2.9%. Material for sequencing was PBMCs or T cells enriched from blood (not recorded which). Source of these receptors: a woman in her 50s who had been exposed to COVID-19. CDR3s include the opening cysteine and the closing phenylalanine or tryptophan. D genes are given only for firm matches. Clone size is not always given. Where it is, it says once, few, many or a class for expanded clones.

TRBV29-1	15	TRBD1	few	TRBJ1-6	CSVVRTGSPDSPLHF	TGCAGCGTTGTGAGGACAGGGTCGCCGGATTCACCCCTCCACTTT
TRBV9	17	TRBD2	-	TRBJ2-7	CASSPEGARGGFYEQYF	TGTGCCAGCAGCCCCGAGGGGGCGCGGGGGGGTTTCTACGAGCAGTACTTC
TRBV18	14	TRBD1	-	TRBJ1-4	CASSSGQGVEKLFF	TGTGCCAGCTCATCAGGACAGGGGGTTGAAAAACTGTTTTTT
TRBV5-1	13	-	once	TRBJ1-4	CASSGSSNEKLFF	TGCGCCAGCTCGGGTAGCTCTAATGAAAAACTGTTTTTT
TRBV19	14	-	-	TRBJ1-5	CASKGHDSNQPQHF	TGTGCCAGTAAGGGACACGATAGCAATCAGCCCCAGCATTTT
TRBV27	18	-	few	TRBJ2-4	CASSPARTEILAKNIQYF	TGTGCCAGCAGTCCCGCCCGGACAGAGATACTAGCCAAAAACATTCAGTACTTC
TRBV30	12	TRBD2	-	TRBJ2-5	CAGSGGTGTQYF	TGTGCCGGTAGCGGGGGGACAGGGACCCAGTACTTC
TRBV4-1	15	-	-	TRBJ1-2	CASSEGLLNNYGYTF	TGCGCCAGCAGCGAGGGACTTCTAAATAACTATGGCTACACCTTC
TRBV7-6	15	TRBD2	-	TRBJ2-1	CASSLGGRTNNEQFF	TGTGCCAGCAGCTTAGGCGGGAGGACTAACAATGAGCAGTTCTTC
TRBV29-1	12	-	-	TRBJ1-1	CSASGQLTEAFF	TGCAGCGCCTCGGGACAACTCACTGAAGCTTTCTTT
TRBV3-1/TRBV3-2	12	-	-	TRBJ1-3	CASMSSGNTIYF	TGTGCCAGCATGAGCTCTGGAAACACCATATATTTT
TRBV10-3	15	TRBD1	-	TRBJ2-2	CAIKSGTGTAGELFF	TGTGCCATCAAATCCGGGACAGGGACGGCCGGGGAGCTGTTTTTT
TRBV6-5	14	TRBD2	-	TRBJ2-7	CASSYWEGTYEQYF	TGTGCCAGCAGTTACTGGGAGGGGACCTACGAGCAGTACTTC
TRBV9	16	TRBD1	-	TRBJ2-1	CASSADRYSSYNEQFF	TGTGCCAGCAGCGCGGACAGGTACTCCTCCTACAATGAGCAGTTCTTC
TRBV19	10	-	-	TRBJ2-7	CASPSYEQYF	TGTGCCAGTCCGTCCTACGAGCAGTACTTC
TRBV20-1	16	-	-	TRBJ2-7	CSASFVEGKDSYEQYF	TGCAGTGCTAGTTTCGTGGAGGGGAAGGATTCCTACGAGCAGTACTTC
TRBV6-5	15	-	-	TRBJ1-2	CASSYTGQIRYGYTF	TGTGCCAGCAGTTACACGGGACAAATAAGATATGGCTACACCTTC
TRBV5-4	14	-	-	TRBJ2-3	CASSFGGQPDTQYF	TGTGCCAGCAGCTTCGGGGGGCAGCCAGATACGCAGTATTTT
TRBV29-1	13	TRBD2	-	TRBJ2-1	CSVMVAGNNEQFF	TGCAGCGTTATGGTAGCGGGGAACAATGAGCAGTTCTTC
TRBV14	15	TRBD1	-	TRBJ1-6	CASSQTTGGNSPLHF	TGTGCCAGCAGCCAAACTACAGGGGGTAATTCACCCCTCCACTTT
TRBV29-1	15	TRBD1	-	TRBJ2-5	CSVDQIGTGGETQYF	TGCAGCGTTGACCAGATAGGGACAGGGGGAGAGACCCAGTACTTC
TRBV28	15	TRBD2	-	TRBJ2-5	CASSLWSGGSETQYF	TGTGCCAGCAGTTTATGGTCGGGGGGGTCGGAGACCCAGTACTTC
TRBV14	16	-	-	TRBJ2-3	CASSQATVSFTDTQYF	TGTGCCAGCAGCCAAGCTACAGTAAGCTTCACAGATACGCAGTATTTT
TRBV18	14	TRBD1	-	TRBJ1-1	CASSPGQGNTEAFF	TGTGCCAGCTCACCGGGACAGGGGAACACTGAAGCTTTCTTT
TRBV20-1	12	TRBD2	-	TRBJ2-1	CSASVSGDEQFF	TGCAGTGCTAGTGTTAGCGGGGATGAGCAGTTCTTC
TRBV18	16	-	-	TRBJ1-5	CASSPTTGKAYQPQHF	TGTGCCAGCTCACCAACCACAGGGAAGGCGTATCAGCCCCAGCATTTT
TRBV2	18	TRBD1	-	TRBJ2-2	CASSHYSGQGALAGELFF	TGTGCCAGCAGCCACTACTCGGGACAGGGAGCCTTGGCCGGGGAGCTGTTTTTT
TRBV2	16	-	-	TRBJ1-1	CASSLLGRGERPEAFF	TGTGCCAGCAGTCTTCTCGGGCGGGGAGAGAGGCCTGAAGCTTTCTTT
TRBV4-2	18	TRBD1	once	TRBJ2-7	CASSQEKKPGQGTYEQYF	TGTGCCAGCAGCCAAGAGAAGAAACCGGGACAGGGGACCTACGAGCAGTACTTC
TRBV11-2	17	TRBD1	few	TRBJ2-2	CASSLGLGTGLSGELFF	TGTGCCAGCAGCTTAGGCCTCGGGACAGGGCTCTCCGGGGAGCTGTTTTTT
TRBV6-5	13	TRBD1	-	TRBJ2-7	CASSRDRGYEQYF	TGTGCCAGCTCTCGGGACAGGGGTTACGAGCAGTACTTC
TRBV3-1/TRBV3-2	14	-	-	TRBJ2-1	CASSPSGGGGPSFF	TGTGCCAGCAGCCCCTCGGGGGGAGGGGGGCCAAGTTTCTTC
TRBV18	16	-	-	TRBJ2-7	CASSNDRSTSSYEQYF	TGTGCCAGCTCAAACGACAGGAGCACCAGCTCCTACGAGCAGTACTTC
TRBV6-5	14	-	once	TRBJ1-3	CASSLTVSGNTIYF	TGTGCCAGCAGTTTGACAGTCTCTGGAAACACCATATATTTT
TRBV5-1	17	-	-	TRBJ2-2	CASSFIGGGGNDGELFF	TGCGCCAGCAGCTTTATTGGTGGAGGGGGCAACGACGGGGAGCTGTTTTTT
TRBV18	15	TRBD1	-	TRBJ1-6	CASSQTGGLDSPLHF	TGTGCCAGCTCTCAGACAGGGGGGTTGGATTCACCCCTCCACTTT
TRBV25-1	17	TRBD1	-	TRBJ2-7	CASSETTIGTAPYEQYF	TGTGCCAGCAGTGAGACAACAATCGGGACAGCGCCTTACGAGCAGTACTTC
TRBV4-1	15	TRBD1	-	TRBJ2-5	CASSQVLRGRETQYF	TGCGCCAGCAGCCAAGTTCTTAGGGGGCGAGAGACCCAGTACTTC
TRBV9	15	TRBD1	-	TRBJ2-1	CASSVGRGSYNEQFF	TGTGCCAGCAGCGTAGGCAGGGGGTCCTACAATGAGCAGTTCTTC
TRBV6-4	13	-	-	TRBJ1-5	CASSDSGDQPQHF	TGTGCCAGCAGTGACTCGGGAGATCAGCCCCAGCATTTT
TRBV19	14	-	-	TRBJ1-3	CASNRGISGNTIYF	TGTGCCAGTAACCGGGGGATTTCTGGAAACACCATATATTTT
TRBV5-4	15	TRBD1	many	TRBJ2-7	CASSVVGTGKNEQYF	TGTGCCAGCAGCGTGGTAGGGACAGGGAAAAACGAGCAGTACTTC
TRBV6-5	14	TRBD1	-	TRBJ1-2	CASNPRGTGVGYTF	TGTGCCAGCAACCCACGGGGGACAGGGGTGGGCTACACCTTC
TRBV21-1	13	-	-	TRBJ1-2	CAGGQRTFYGYTF	TGTGCCGGAGGACAGCGTACTTTCTATGGCTACACCTTC
TRBV4-1	15	-	-	TRBJ1-1	CASSQVHRMNTEAFF	TGCGCCAGCAGCCAAGTTCACAGAATGAACACTGAAGCTTTCTTT
TRBV3-1/TRBV3-2	15	TRBD1	-	TRBJ1-4	CASSPRGGGGEKLFF	TGTGCCAGCAGCCCCCGAGGAGGGGGCGGTGAAAAACTGTTTTTT
TRBV6-5	14	TRBD1	-	TRBJ1-3	CASGGQYSGNTIYF	TGTGCCAGCGGGGGACAGTACTCTGGAAACACCATATATTTT
TRBV6-2/TRBV6-3	14	TRBD2	-	TRBJ2-7	CASSYGTSGGEQYF	TGTGCCAGCAGTTACGGGACTAGCGGGGGCGAGCAGTACTTC
TRBV6-6	13	TRBD1	-	TRBJ1-2	CASSQDRVGGYTF	TGTGCCAGCAGTCAGGACAGGGTGGGTGGCTACACCTTC
TRBV28	15	TRBD1	-	TRBJ1-2	CASSLYDRVGYGYTF	TGTGCCAGCAGTTTATATGACAGGGTGGGATATGGCTACACCTTC
TRBV5-1	16	-	-	TRBJ2-7	CASSPTGSFDSYEQYF	TGCGCCAGCAGCCCAACCGGGAGCTTTGACTCCTACGAGCAGTACTTC
TRBV6-2/TRBV6-3	15	TRBD1	-	TRBJ2-7	CASSYRGQARGEQYF	TGTGCCAGCAGTTACAGGGGACAGGCCAGGGGAGAGCAGTACTTC
TRBV7-2	16	TRBD1	-	TRBJ1-5	CASSLGTVYSNQPQHF	TGTGCCAGCAGTCTTGGGACAGTCTATAGCAATCAGCCCCAGCATTTT
TRBV11-1	13	-	-	TRBJ2-7	CASSLAGSYEQYF	TGTGCCAGCAGCTTAGCCGGTTCCTACGAGCAGTACTTC
TRBV7-8	15	-	-	TRBJ2-5	CASSLGGGPAETQYF	TGTGCCAGCAGCTTAGGAGGAGGCCCGGCGGAGACCCAGTACTTC
TRBV5-1	12	-	-	TRBJ1-1	CASMSGVSEAFF	TGCGCCAGCATGTCGGGGGTCTCTGAAGCTTTCTTT
TRBV18	15	TRBD1	-	TRBJ1-2	CASSPSTGGADGYTF	TGTGCCAGCTCACCAAGCACAGGGGGGGCCGATGGCTACACCTTC